This is a list of T cell receptor beta chains from one sample in a study of T-cell memory formation after mild COVID-19. TCRdb ran MiXCR on the 5' RACE reads and lists one entry per CDR3 protein. The sample lists under 250,000 distinct CDR3 sequences; approximately 10% were seen once. The sample consisted of PBMCs or a T cell subset sorted from them (not recorded which). The receptors were gathered from a man aged 18-30 years who had mild COVID-19 (a few samples of this study predate the infection). Cell type and time point are not known. CDR3s include the opening cysteine and the closing phenylalanine or tryptophan. The D gene is left open where the match is weak. Clone sizes are given selectively: once, few, many, or a class where the clone is expanded.

j_call: TRBJ1-5
v_call: TRBV7-9
d_call: NA
clone_size: many
cdr3_nt: TGTGCCAGCAGCACCACACGAGATCAGCCCCAGCATTTT
cdr3_aa: CASSTTRDQPQHF

j_call: TRBJ1-5
v_call: TRBV12-1
d_call: NA
clone_size: NA
cdr3_nt: TGTGCCAGCAGCTTTGCGGCGCAGGATAATCAGCCCCAGCATTTT
cdr3_aa: CASSFAAQDNQPQHF

j_call: TRBJ1-5
v_call: TRBV6-2/TRBV6-3
d_call: TRBD1
clone_size: many
cdr3_nt: TGTGCCAGCAGCCCCTACAGGGGAGGTCATCAGCCCCAGCATTTT
cdr3_aa: CASSPYRGGHQPQHF

j_call: TRBJ2-3
v_call: TRBV20-1
d_call: NA
clone_size: NA
cdr3_nt: TGCAGTGCCCCCTTTGGGGTAGATACGCAGTATTTT
cdr3_aa: CSAPFGVDTQYF

j_call: TRBJ1-4
v_call: TRBV24-1
d_call: TRBD1
clone_size: NA
cdr3_nt: TGTGCCACCAGTGAGACCGGGACAGGGGGTGAAAAACTGTTTTTT
cdr3_aa: CATSETGTGGEKLFF

j_call: TRBJ1-1
v_call: TRBV12-3/TRBV12-4
d_call: NA
clone_size: few
cdr3_nt: TGTGCCAGCAGTTTATCAAGGAGAACTGAAGCTTTCTTT
cdr3_aa: CASSLSRRTEAFF

j_call: TRBJ1-1
v_call: TRBV7-9
d_call: NA
clone_size: NA
cdr3_nt: TGTGCCAGCAGCCACGAAAGGGATTGGGGCACTGAAGCTTTCTTT
cdr3_aa: CASSHERDWGTEAFF

j_call: TRBJ2-2
v_call: TRBV5-1
d_call: NA
clone_size: few
cdr3_nt: TGCGCCAGCAGCCCCGAGCCACATGATACCGGGGAGCTGTTTTTT
cdr3_aa: CASSPEPHDTGELFF

j_call: TRBJ1-2
v_call: TRBV11-2
d_call: NA
clone_size: NA
cdr3_nt: TGTGCCAGCAGCTTAGTGCCAGGGTTTGGCTACACCTTC
cdr3_aa: CASSLVPGFGYTF

j_call: TRBJ1-5
v_call: TRBV12-3/TRBV12-4
d_call: TRBD1
clone_size: few
cdr3_nt: TGTGCCAGCAGGAGGGACAGGGAATGGCTTCAGCCCCAGCATTTT
cdr3_aa: CASRRDREWLQPQHF

j_call: TRBJ2-5
v_call: TRBV12-3/TRBV12-4
d_call: NA
clone_size: few
cdr3_nt: TGTGCCAGCAGTCCCCTCGAGTCAGAGACCCAGTACTTC
cdr3_aa: CASSPLESETQYF

j_call: TRBJ2-4
v_call: TRBV7-2
d_call: NA
clone_size: NA
cdr3_nt: TGTGCCAGCAGCTTATCTAACCGGGGGTCCTCCGACATTCAGTACTTC
cdr3_aa: CASSLSNRGSSDIQYF